The subject of this entry is one T cell receptor (beta chain). The source of the sample is a study of T cells expressing NK-cell markers. Looked up from germline, CDR1 is MNHEY and CDR2 is SVGAGI. The CDR3 runs to 15 residues. TCRdb reanalyzed the 5' RACE reads, giving one entry per CDR3 protein sequence and no DNA. This sample's table reports about 180,000 distinct CDR3 sequences. The rearrangement joins TRBV6-5 to TRBJ2-5; lacking DNA, the TRBD1 call made by TCRdb goes unchecked. The sequencing input was blood T cells: a sorted CD56 or NKG2C T cell subset, CD4+ or CD8+ T cells, or bulk PBMC T cells (not recorded which). The clonotype was recovered from a man aged 18 to 69 in good health. The CDR3 protein is CASSSGQGDQETQYF.